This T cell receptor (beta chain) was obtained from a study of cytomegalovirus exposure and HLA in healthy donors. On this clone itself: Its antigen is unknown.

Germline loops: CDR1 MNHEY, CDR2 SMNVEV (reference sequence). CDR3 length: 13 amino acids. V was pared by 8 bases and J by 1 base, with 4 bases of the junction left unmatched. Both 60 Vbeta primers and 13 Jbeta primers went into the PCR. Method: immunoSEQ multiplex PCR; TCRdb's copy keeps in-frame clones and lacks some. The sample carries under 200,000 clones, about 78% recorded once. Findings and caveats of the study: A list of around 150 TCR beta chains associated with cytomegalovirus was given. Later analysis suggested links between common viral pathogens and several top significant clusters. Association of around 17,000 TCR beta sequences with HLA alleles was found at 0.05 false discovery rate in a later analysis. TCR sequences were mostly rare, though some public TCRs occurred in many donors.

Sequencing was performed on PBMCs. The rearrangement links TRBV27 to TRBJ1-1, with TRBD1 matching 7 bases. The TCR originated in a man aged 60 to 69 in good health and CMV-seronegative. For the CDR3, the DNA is TGTGCCAGCTCGGGACAGAAGAACACTGAAGCTTTCTTT. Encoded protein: CASSGQKNTEAFF.